Described below is a single T cell receptor (beta chain) sequence and its context. The sample originates from a study of T cells in tumors after PD-1 blockade. Assay: immunoSEQ multiplex PCR; the TCRdb copy retains only in-frame clones and omits some. The sample records approximately 50,000 clones, more than 60% being singletons. The V and J ends lost 4 bases and 7 bases respectively, with 16 bases between them. CDR1 is LNHDA, CDR2 SQIVND, per germline (reference sequence). This CDR3 spans 15 amino acids. This TCR derives from a human donor with advanced basal cell or squamous cell carcinoma (not recorded which). The V gene is TRBV19, the J gene TRBJ1-4; possibly TRBD1 for D (5 bases). The sequencing used PBMCs, collected before anti-PD-1 therapy. This CDR3 reads CASSNHPGIGEKLFF. The CDR3, as DNA: TGTGCCAGTAGTAACCACCCAGGGATTGGTGAAAAACTGTTTTTT.